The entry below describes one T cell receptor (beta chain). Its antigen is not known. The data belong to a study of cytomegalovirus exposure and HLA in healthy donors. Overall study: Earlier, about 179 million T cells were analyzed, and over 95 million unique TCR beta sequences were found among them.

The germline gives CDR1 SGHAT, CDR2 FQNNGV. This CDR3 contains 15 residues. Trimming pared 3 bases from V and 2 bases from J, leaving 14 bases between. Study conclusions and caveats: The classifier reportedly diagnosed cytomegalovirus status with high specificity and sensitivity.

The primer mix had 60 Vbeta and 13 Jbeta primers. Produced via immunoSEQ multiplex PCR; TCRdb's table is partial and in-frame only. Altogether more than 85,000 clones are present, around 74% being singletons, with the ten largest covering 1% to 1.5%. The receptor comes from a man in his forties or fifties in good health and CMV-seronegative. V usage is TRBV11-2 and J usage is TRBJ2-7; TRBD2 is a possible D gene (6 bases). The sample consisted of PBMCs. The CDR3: CASSFAATGAYEQYF. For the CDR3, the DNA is TGTGCCAGCAGCTTTGCCGCTACGGGAGCCTACGAGCAGTACTTC.